The sequence of this T cell receptor (beta chain) was determined in a study of neurological immune-mediated disorders. Every sequencing run produced over 160 million TCR-beta sequences that came from 15-18 subjects. A single record per CDR3 protein comes from TCRdb applying MiXCR to the 5' RACE reads. The sample yields more than 45,000 distinct CDR3 sequences, 3.6% seen once. Germline values: CDR1 SQVTM, CDR2 ANQGSEA. V lost 6 bases and J lost 11, with 16 bases in between. The CDR3 runs 11 residues. This clonotype was observed many times. The chain combines TRBV29-1 with TRBJ1-1, with no clear D. The sequenced sample was PBMCs. The receptor was isolated from a man aged 25-40 years with multiple sclerosis. CDR3: CSVARTEVAFF. Written as DNA, the CDR3 is TGCAGCGTCGCGAGGACCGAAGTGGCTTTCTTT.